Presented here are 18 T cell receptor beta chains from one specimen sequenced in a study of cytomegalovirus exposure and HLA in healthy donors. PCR employed 60 Vbeta and 13 Jbeta primers. The data were produced by immunoSEQ multiplex PCR, yet TCRdb's version contains in-frame clones alone and is incomplete. Counted here are under 150,000 clones, about 84% occurring once; the ten biggest clones make up over 1%. Specimen: PBMCs. The origin of the receptors is a boy aged 5-17 years in good health and CMV-seronegative.

V is TRBV4-1 and J is TRBJ2-1; TRBD2 agrees at 7 bases. Germline assignment: CDR1 MGHRA and CDR2 YSYEKL. J was trimmed by 7 bases and V by 1 base; bases with no gene match: 10. This CDR3 has 16 residues. Written as DNA, the CDR3 is TGCGCCAGCAGCCAAGGGCAGCCGACTAGCCGAAATGAGCAGTTCTTC. Its protein product is CASSQGQPTSRNEQFF.

This clone was picked up a small number of times. The chain carries TRBV4-1 and TRBJ1-1, with D perhaps matching TRBD1 (6 bases). Germline CDR1 is MGHRA and CDR2 is YSYEKL. Trimming left V 0 bases short and J 6 bases short, with 14 bases between. CDR3 size: 15 residues. This CDR3 reads CASSQEWGPGAEAFF. The CDR3 coding sequence is TGCGCCAGCAGCCAAGAGTGGGGGCCAGGGGCTGAAGCTTTCTTT.

The chain joins TRBV4-1 to TRBJ2-7, with D perhaps matching TRBD1 (6 bases). Trimming removed 1 base from V and 3 bases from J, with 13 bases in between. The CDR3 consists of 15 residues. CDR1 is MGHRA and CDR2 is YSYEKL in the germline V gene. This CDR3 is CASSQVPAGVYEQYF. The CDR3 nucleotides are TGCGCCAGCAGCCAAGTGCCGGCAGGGGTCTACGAGCAGTACTTC.

The rearrangement uses TRBV6-1 and TRBJ1-5, with TRBD1 matching over 7 bases. This CDR3 comprises 14 residues. Germline trimming cut 2 bases from V and 7 bases from J; bases unmatched to any gene: 5. Germline-derived CDR1 and CDR2 are MNHNS and SASEGT. The CDR3 DNA sequence: TGTGCCAGCAGTGAAACAGGGGTGGGGCAGCCCCAGCATTTT. It translates to CASSETGVGQPQHF.

V and J are TRBV2 and TRBJ2-7; TRBD1 is a possible D gene (5 bases). Trimming took off 0 bases at V and 5 bases at J, with 20 bases between the two ends. This CDR3 has 17 residues. Germline loops: CDR1 SNHLY, CDR2 FYNNEI. In DNA form, the CDR3 reads TGTGCCAGCAGTGAAGCCTCTATAGGGGCAGGGCGACACGAGCAGTACTTC. This encodes CASSEASIGAGRHEQYF.

The J gene is TRBJ1-1, the V gene TRBV30; 9 bases map to TRBD1. CDR3 length: 15 amino acids. Germline CDR1 and CDR2: GTSNPN and SVGIG (reference sequence). V was pared by 5 bases and J by 4 bases, with 11 bases of the junction left unmatched. This CDR3 reads CAWDPDRGLSTEAFF. The CDR3 DNA reads as TGTGCCTGGGACCCGGACAGGGGATTGAGCACTGAAGCTTTCTTT.

CDR3 nucleotide sequence: TGCGCCAGCGGATACCCGGGACAGGTGCGGGAGACCCAGTACTTC. It is translated as CASGYPGQVRETQYF. This chain joins TRBV10-1 and TRBJ2-5, with 8 bases that match TRBD1. V gave up 8 bases and J gave up 5 bases; unmatched junction bases: 13. The CDR3 is made up of 15 amino acids. Per the germline V gene, CDR1 is WNHNN and CDR2 is SYGVQD (reference sequence).

The rearrangement uses TRBV6-6 and TRBJ2-1, with D tentatively TRBD2 (6 bases). Trimming stripped 6 bases from V and 0 bases from J, with 12 bases between. In germline, CDR1 is MNHNY, CDR2 SVGAGI (reference sequence). The CDR3 has 15 residues. CDR3 bases: TGTGCCAGCAGCCTCGCTAGCGTCTCCTACAATGAGCAGTTCTTC. This codes for CASSLASVSYNEQFF.

The chain couples TRBV7-2 to TRBJ2-2; the D gene is possibly TRBD2 (5 bases). CDR3 length: 15 residues. V was trimmed by 2 bases and J by 8 bases, leaving 15 bases between them. The germline gives CDR1 SGHTA, CDR2 FQGNSA. CDR3 nucleotides: TGTGCCAGCAGCTTATTGCAGGACTCTGAGGGGGAGCTGTTTTTT. This codes for CASSLLQDSEGELFF.

The rearrangement joins TRBV30 to TRBJ1-1; 7 positions agree with TRBD1. Germline CDR1 reads GTSNPN; CDR2 reads SVGIG (reference sequence). V lost 3 bases, J lost 9 bases, and 4 bases stayed unmatched. This CDR3 comprises 11 residues. CDR3 amino acids: CAWRGTAKAFF. The CDR3 DNA reads TGTGCCTGGAGAGGGACAGCCAAAGCTTTCTTT.

The chain employs TRBV9 and TRBJ2-1, with 12 bases identical to TRBD2. Trimming took 3 bases from V and 9 from J; bases not matched to a gene: 7. The CDR3 consists of 15 residues. Germline loops: CDR1 SGDLS, CDR2 YYNGEE. The CDR3 DNA follows: TGTGCCAGCAGCGGTGGGGGACTAGCGGGCGGTGAGCAGTTCTTC. Amino acids: CASSGGGLAGGEQFF.

This chain connects TRBV6-4 to TRBJ2-1; TRBD2 might be the D (5 bases). The CDR3 sequence is 13 residues long. V was pared by 6 bases and J by 9 bases, with 15 bases between. Germline CDR1 is MRHNA and CDR2 is SNTAGT. Here the CDR3 DNA reads TGTGCCAGCAGCTCCACCCCGGAGGCTGAGCAGTTCTTC. This encodes CASSSTPEAEQFF.

The chain combines TRBV6-5 with TRBJ1-2; a possible D gene is TRBD1 (6 bases). Trimming shortened V by 7 bases and J by 5 bases, and 17 bases separated the two germline ends. The CDR3 spans 14 residues. CDR1 is MNHEY, CDR2 SVGAGI, per germline. The CDR3 DNA sequence: TGTGCCAGCACCGGGACACCTGGAGGATATGGCTACACCTTC. Translating gives CASTGTPGGYGYTF.

This clone was seen only a few times. The chain uses TRBV18 and TRBJ1-2; D uncertain. CDR1 is KGHSH and CDR2 is LQKENI in the germline V gene. The V end lost 2 bases, the J end lost 1 base, and 11 bases lay between the germline ends. There are 15 residues in the CDR3. CDR3 DNA: TGTGCCAGCTCACCAGCACTAGCGGATAACTATGGCTACACCTTC. Translation: CASSPALADNYGYTF.

The rearrangement uses TRBV7-9 and TRBJ1-1; D ambiguous. V was pared by 10 bases and J by 2 bases, with 14 bases between. This CDR3 is built from 13 residues. In germline, CDR1 is SEHNR, CDR2 FQNEAQ (reference sequence). The CDR3 loop reads CATLTQTNTEAFF. DNA of the CDR3: TGTGCCACCCTAACTCAAACCAACACTGAAGCTTTCTTT.

This clone showed up just once. The chain has TRBV4-1 and TRBJ1-2, with TRBD1 as a possible D gene (6 bases). V was clipped by 4 bases and J by 4 bases, with 19 bases between them. The germline V gene has CDR1 MGHRA and CDR2 YSYEKL. The CDR3 runs to 16 residues. In DNA form, the CDR3 reads TGCGCCAGCAGCCCCGGTCCGGACAGCAACATCTATGGCTACACCTTC. Translating it yields CASSPGPDSNIYGYTF.

The rearrangement uses TRBV9 and TRBJ1-5; 8 bases align to TRBD1. The CDR3 has 18 amino acids. Germline values: CDR1 SGDLS, CDR2 YYNGEE. The V gene end was trimmed by 1 base and the J gene end by 4 bases; junction bases not matched to a gene: 13. The CDR3 spells CASSVPIPDRVRNQPQHF. In DNA form, the CDR3 reads TGTGCCAGCAGCGTACCGATTCCGGACAGGGTAAGGAATCAGCCCCAGCATTTT.

The CDR3, as DNA: TGTGCCAGCAGCCAGGGGGTGAGAACCGGGGAGCTGTTTTTT. Translating gives CASSQGVRTGELFF. This sequence joins TRBV11-1 and TRBJ2-2; 7 bases line up with TRBD1. Germline V CDR1 and CDR2: SGHAT, FQDESV (reference sequence). V shed 5 bases, J shed 5 bases, and the junction held 5 bases outside the gene matches. This CDR3 spans 14 amino acids. Using reference TRBV11-1 and TRBJ2-2 for the parts outside the CDR3, the full variable domain is EAEVAQSPRYKITEKSQAVAFWCDPISGHATLYWYRQILGQGPELLVQFQDESVVDDSQLPKDRFSAERLKGVDSTLKIQPAELGDSAMYLCASSQGVRTGELFFGEGSRLTVL.